What follows is one TCR beta chain and its context. Its antigen is undetermined. This entry comes from a study of cytomegalovirus exposure and HLA in healthy donors. Method: immunoSEQ multiplex PCR; TCRdb's copy keeps in-frame clones and lacks some. The data contain fewer than 250,000 clones, 80% to 90% of them seen just once; the ten biggest clones take up about 2%. Study results and limitations: Researchers counted around 150 TCR beta chains as cytomegalovirus-associated.

V gave up 2 bases and J gave up 2 bases, with 17 bases separating them. CDR1 SEHNR and CDR2 FQNEAQ come from the germline V gene (reference sequence). There are 17 residues in the CDR3. This receptor was obtained from a woman aged 18-30 years in good health and CMV-seropositive. The gene calls are TRBV7-9 and TRBJ2-3, with a weak D call TRBD1 (5 bases). The sequencing input was PBMCs. CDR3: CASSLRGTRTITDTQYF. In nucleotides, the CDR3 is TGTGCCAGCAGCTTAAGGGGCACTCGCACAATCACAGATACGCAGTATTTT.